The source of this T cell receptor beta chain is a study of blood T cell repertoires in COVID-19. Per germline, CDR1 SEHNR and CDR2 FQNEAQ (reference sequence). V lost 3 bases, J lost 2 bases, and 11 bases stayed unmatched. The CDR3 is 17 residues long. The table came from immunoSEQ multiplex PCR; TCRdb's copy has only in-frame clones and leaves some out. The data show a few hundred thousand clones, roughly nine tenths seen once. The clonotype comes from a middle-aged man with acute or convalescent COVID-19. The sequenced sample was peripheral blood. The chain joins TRBV7-9 to TRBJ1-1; 8 bases are a match to TRBD1. The CDR3, as DNA: TGTGCCAGCAGCTTGGTAGGGCAGGGGGCAAGTAACACTGAAGCTTTCTTT. Translating it yields CASSLVGQGASNTEAFF.